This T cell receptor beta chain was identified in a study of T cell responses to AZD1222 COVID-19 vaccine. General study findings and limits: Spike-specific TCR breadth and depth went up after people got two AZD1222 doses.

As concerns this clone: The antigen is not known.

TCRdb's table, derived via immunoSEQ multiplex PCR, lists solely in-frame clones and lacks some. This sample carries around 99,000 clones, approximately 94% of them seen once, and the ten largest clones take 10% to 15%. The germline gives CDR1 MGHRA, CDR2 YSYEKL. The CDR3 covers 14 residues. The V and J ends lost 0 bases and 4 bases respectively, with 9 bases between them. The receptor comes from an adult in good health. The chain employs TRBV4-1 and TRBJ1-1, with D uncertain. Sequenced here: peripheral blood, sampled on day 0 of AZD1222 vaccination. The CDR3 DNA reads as TGCGCCAGCAGCCAAGATGAGATCCTCACTGAAGCTTTCTTT. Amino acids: CASSQDEILTEAFF.